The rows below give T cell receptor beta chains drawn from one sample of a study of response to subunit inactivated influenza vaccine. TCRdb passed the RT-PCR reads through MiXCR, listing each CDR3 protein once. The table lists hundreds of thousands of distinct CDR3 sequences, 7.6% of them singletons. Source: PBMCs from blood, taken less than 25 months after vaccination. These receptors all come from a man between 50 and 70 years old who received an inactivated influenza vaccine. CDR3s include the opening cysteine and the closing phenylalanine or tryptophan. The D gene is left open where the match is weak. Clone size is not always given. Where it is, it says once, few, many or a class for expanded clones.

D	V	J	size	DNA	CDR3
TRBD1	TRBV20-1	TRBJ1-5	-	TGCTGTGCTAGAGATCTGAGGGACAGTGCAGGCAATCAGCCCCAGCATTTT	CCARDLRDSAGNQPQHF
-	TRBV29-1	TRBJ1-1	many	TGCAGCGTTCGGTCGGCAGGGTCAGGCACTGAAGCTTTCTTT	CSVRSAGSGTEAFF
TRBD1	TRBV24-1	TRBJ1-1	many	TGTGCCACCAGTGACGCCCGACAGGGAGACACTGAAGCTTTCTTT	CATSDARQGDTEAFF
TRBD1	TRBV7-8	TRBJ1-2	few	TGTGCCAGCAGCCCGAGACAGGGGCCCCGGGGAGAGGGCTACACCTTC	CASSPRQGPRGEGYTF
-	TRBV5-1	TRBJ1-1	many	TGCGCCAGCAGCCCCCCCACGGGACGACTGCAGGCTTTCTTT	CASSPPTGRLQAFF
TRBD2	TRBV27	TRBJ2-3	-	TGTGCCAGCAGTTTATTACTAGCGGGGGACGCAGACACGCAGTATTTT	CASSLLLAGDADTQYF
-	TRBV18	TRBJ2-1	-	TGTGCCAGCTCACCTGCGACGATCAATGAGCAGTTCTTC	CASSPATINEQFF
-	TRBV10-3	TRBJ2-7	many	TGTGCCATCAGTGAAAGGCATGGGGGTTACGAGCAGTACTTC	CAISERHGGYEQYF
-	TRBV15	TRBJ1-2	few	TGTGCCACCAGCAGAGATAGGATCTCCGCGGCTAACTATGGCTACACCTTC	CATSRDRISAANYGYTF
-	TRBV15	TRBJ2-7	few	TGTGCCACCAGCAGAGATAATCCAGGTTACGAGCAGTACTTC	CATSRDNPGYEQYF
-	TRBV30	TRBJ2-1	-	TGTGCCTGGAAGCGTCCCCGCGTCCATGAGCAGTTCTTC	CAWKRPRVHEQFF
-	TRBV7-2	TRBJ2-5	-	TGTGCCAGCAGCTCAGACCCGGAGACCCAGTACTTC	CASSSDPETQYF
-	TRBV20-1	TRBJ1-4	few	TGCAGTGCTAGAGGGGATGGGAGGTATAATGAAAAACTGTTTTTT	CSARGDGRYNEKLFF
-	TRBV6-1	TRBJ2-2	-	TGTGCCAGCAGTGAAGTGCTAAGGAACACCGGGGAGCTGTTTTTT	CASSEVLRNTGELFF
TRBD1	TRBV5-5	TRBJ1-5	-	TGTGCCAGCAGCTTGGCCGTAGGACAGGGGGGACAGCCCCAGCATTTT	CASSLAVGQGGQPQHF
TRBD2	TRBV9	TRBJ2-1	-	TGTGCCAGCAGCGAGGGGGGAAGCGGGAGAAATGAGCAGTTCTTC	CASSEGGSGRNEQFF
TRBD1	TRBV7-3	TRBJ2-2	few	TGTGCCAGCAGCTCGACAGGGGCAAGGAACACCGGGGAGCTGTTTTTT	CASSSTGARNTGELFF
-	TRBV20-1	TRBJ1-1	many	TGCAGTGCTAGGAACGGACCCTCGAACACTGAAGCTTTCTTT	CSARNGPSNTEAFF
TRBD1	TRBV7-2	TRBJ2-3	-	TGTGCCAGCAGCCCATCGGACAGGGGGCGGACAGATACGCAGTATTTT	CASSPSDRGRTDTQYF
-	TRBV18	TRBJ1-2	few	TGTGCCAGCTCACGGGACATCTTTGGCTACACCTTC	CASSRDIFGYTF
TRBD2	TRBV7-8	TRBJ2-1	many	TGTGCCAGCAGCTTAGTCAGTTTCAGAGGGAGGGCTAAACCCTACAATGAGCAGTTCTTC	CASSLVSFRGRAKPYNEQFF
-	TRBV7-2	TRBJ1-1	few	TGTGCCAGCAGCCCGTGGACAAAGAACACTGAAGCTTTCTTT	CASSPWTKNTEAFF
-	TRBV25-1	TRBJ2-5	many	TGTGCCAGCAGCATGGGGGACCGAGGGACCCAGTACTTC	CASSMGDRGTQYF
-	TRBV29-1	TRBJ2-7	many	TGCAGCGTTGGGGACTACGAGCAGTACTTC	CSVGDYEQYF
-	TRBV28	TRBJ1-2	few	TGTGCCAGCAACCGAAAGATAGACAGCGATTATGGCTACACCTTC	CASNRKIDSDYGYTF
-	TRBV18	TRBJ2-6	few	TGTGCCAGCTCACCTGGGCCCCCTGACGCTGGGGCCAACGTCCTGACTTTC	CASSPGPPDAGANVLTF
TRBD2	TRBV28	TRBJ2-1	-	TGTGCCAGCAGTTCTATGCCGGGACTAGCGGGGGGGAATGAGCAGTTCTTC	CASSSMPGLAGGNEQFF
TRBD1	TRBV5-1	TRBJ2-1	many	TGCGCCAGCGGGATGGGACAGGGCGGGGAGCAGTTCTTC	CASGMGQGGEQFF
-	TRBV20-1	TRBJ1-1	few	TGCAGTGCTAGCGCAGCTTCTGGGAACACTGAAGCTTTCTTT	CSASAASGNTEAFF
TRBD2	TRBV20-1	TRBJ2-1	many	TGCAGTGCTGGAGGACTAGCGGGGGGAGCTGAGAATGAGCAGTTCTTC	CSAGGLAGGAENEQFF
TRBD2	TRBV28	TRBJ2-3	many	TGTGCCAGCAGTTTCTCCTGGCGGGAGGGCACAGATACGCAGTATTTT	CASSFSWREGTDTQYF
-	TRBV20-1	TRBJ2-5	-	TGCAGTGCTAGCCCCGGACAGATTCAAGAGACCCAGTACTTC	CSASPGQIQETQYF
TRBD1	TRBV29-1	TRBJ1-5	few	TGCAGCGTCGCCACCGGGACAGGGGCGAGCAATCAGCCCCAGCATTTT	CSVATGTGASNQPQHF
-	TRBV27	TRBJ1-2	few	TGTGCCAGCAGTGCGGGACGTACCTCTCGTGGCTACACCTTC	CASSAGRTSRGYTF
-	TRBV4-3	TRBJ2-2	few	TGCGCCAGCAGCCAAGTCGGGCAGGCCGGGGAGCTGTTTTTT	CASSQVGQAGELFF
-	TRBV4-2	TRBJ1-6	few	TGTGCCAGCAGCCAAGATAGTGCAGGAGGTGCACCCCTCCACTTT	CASSQDSAGGAPLHF
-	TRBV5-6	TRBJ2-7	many	TGTGCCAGCAGCTTGGCTCAACGGCGGATCTCCTACGAGCAGTACTTC	CASSLAQRRISYEQYF
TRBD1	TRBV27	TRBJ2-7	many	TGTGCCAGCAGTGCAGACAGGGGCTTCTACGAGCAGTACTTC	CASSADRGFYEQYF
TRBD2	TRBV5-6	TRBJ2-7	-	TGTGCCAGCGGCCCCCGACTAGCGGGACCCATGGCCGAGCAGTACTTC	CASGPRLAGPMAEQYF
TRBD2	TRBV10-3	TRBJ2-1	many	TGTGCCATCAACGGGAGGGACCATGAGCAGTTCTTC	CAINGRDHEQFF
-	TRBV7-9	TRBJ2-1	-	TGTGCCAGCAGCCACCCACTAGAGGGTGAGCAGTTCTTC	CASSHPLEGEQFF
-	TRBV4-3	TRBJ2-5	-	TGCGCCAGCAGCCAATTTCGCGGTGGAGAGACCCAGTACTTC	CASSQFRGGETQYF
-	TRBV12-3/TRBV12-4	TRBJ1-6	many	TGTGCCAGCAGTCCCCCAGGACAGCCTACCCTCCACTTT	CASSPPGQPTLHF
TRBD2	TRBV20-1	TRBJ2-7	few	TGCAGTGGTGCATTAGCGGGAGGAGCCGAGCAGTACTTC	CSGALAGGAEQYF
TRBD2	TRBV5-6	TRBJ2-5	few	TGTGCCAGCAGCCGGGGAGCGGGGGGGGCAGAGACCCAGTACTTC	CASSRGAGGAETQYF
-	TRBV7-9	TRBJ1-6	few	TGTGCCAGCACCTTAATGGAACAGGGTCCCGATTCACCCCTCCACTTT	CASTLMEQGPDSPLHF